This TCR beta chain came from a study of blood T cells in healthy people across ages. Study results and caveats: Leaving the PBMCs unsorted stopped any conclusive comparison of naive versus antigen-experienced cells. Long-lived and aged donors differed, with more naive CD4+ cells and higher diversity in the long-lived.

Isolation of PBMCs gave at least 6.5 million cells per sample. A second PCR of roughly 7 to 11 cycles used a sample-barcoded 5' primer and a J-beta primer mix. Paired-end reads containing CDR3 totaled no fewer than 2.5 million for each sample. TCRdb itself ran the 5' RACE reads through MiXCR, one entry per CDR3 protein. This table has 1 million to 1.2 million distinct CDR3 sequences, less than 45% appearing once. As concerns this clonotype: What it binds is unknown.

Input material: blood. The TCR was taken from a man aged 18 to 30 in good health.

CDR3 in DNA: TGCGCCAGCAGCGAAAACAGAGATAATTCACCCCTCCACTTT. Residues: CASSENRDNSPLHF. The J gene is TRBJ1-6, the V gene TRBV4-3; D uncertain. V shed 5 bases and J shed 5 bases, with 10 bases lying between them. The CDR3 has 14 amino acids. CDR1 is LGHNA and CDR2 is YSLEER in the germline V gene.